These 28 T cell receptor beta chains originate from one sample sequenced in a study of blood T cells in healthy people across ages. For the second PCR, which ran for about 6 to 11 cycles, a sample-barcoded 5' primer and a J-beta primer mix were used. A single record per CDR3 protein comes from TCRdb applying MiXCR to the 5' RACE reads. Among about 650,000 distinct CDR3 sequences listed, roughly 30% were seen once. Material: blood. Receptors were obtained from an elderly woman in good health.

A word on this clonotype: One base away lies a much larger clone, so this may be a sequencing read error. DNA of the CDR3: TGTGCCGGCAGTGAGGGGGGCGGTAGCGGGGGTTACGCGGAGACCCAGTACTTC. It codes for CAGSEGGGSGGYAETQYF. The chain has TRBV2 and TRBJ2-5; 9 positions match TRBD2. The CDR3 runs to 18 residues. The germline V gene has CDR1 SNHLY and CDR2 FYNNEI.

This CDR3 reads CASSAGFGPQHF. CDR3 bases: TGTGCCAGCAGCGCAGGGTTCGGGCCCCAGCATTTT. The chain carries TRBV7-2 and TRBJ1-5; possible D gene TRBD1, 5 bases. V dropped 5 bases and J dropped 9 bases, with 11 bases sitting between them. This CDR3 is 12 amino acids long. Germline loops: CDR1 SGHTA, CDR2 FQGNSA.

This clonotype occurred a few times. The V gene is TRBV15, the J gene TRBJ1-6; D not resolved. Germline values: CDR1 LNHNV, CDR2 YYDKDF (reference sequence). This CDR3 comprises 17 residues. V was shortened by 4 bases and J by 3 bases, with 16 bases between the two germline ends. This chain's CDR3 is CATSTLRLGYYNSPLHF. The DNA for the CDR3 is TGTGCCACCAGCACTCTAAGATTAGGATACTATAATTCACCCCTCCACTTT.

Many counts were recorded for this clonotype. The rearrangement joins TRBV6-2 or TRBV6-3 to TRBJ1-1; D is uncertain. Germline V lookup: CDR1 MNHEY, CDR2 SVGEGT. With 2 bases removed from V and 7 bases from J, the gap between germline ends came to 20 bases. The CDR3 consists of 16 residues. In DNA, the CDR3 is TGTGCCAGCAGTTACAGGGCCCCTCAACCCAACTATGAAGCTTTCTTT. Protein: CASSYRAPQPNYEAFF.

This clonotype occurred many times. The chain recombines TRBV7-8 with TRBJ2-7, with D possibly matching TRBD2 (5 bases). Germline V lookup: CDR1 SGHVS, CDR2 FQNEAQ. This CDR3 contains 16 residues. Trimming cost V 1 base and J 0 bases, with 13 bases left between them. DNA for the CDR3: TGTGCCAGCAGCTTAGGTCTGCCGGGGAGCTCCTACGAGCAGTACTTC. It encodes CASSLGLPGSSYEQYF.

Regarding this clonotype: The junction departs from the called germline gene at one end, perhaps through a read error. The V gene is TRBV5-1, the J gene TRBJ1-4, with D maybe TRBD1 (6 bases). CDR1 is SGHRS and CDR2 is YFSETQ in the germline V gene. The length of the CDR3 is 15 residues. This CDR3 is CASSSAGDKNEELFF. CDR3 in DNA: TGCGCCAGCAGTAGCGCGGGGGACAAGAATGAAGAACTGTTTTTT.

This clonotype occurred many times. A much larger clone differs by one base, so this may be a read error. The CDR3 DNA follows: TGTGCCAGCAGTCCTTCCGGACAGGAGTTAGGTGAGCAGTACTTC. Amino acid sequence: CASSPSGQELGEQYF. The rearrangement joins TRBV12-3 or TRBV12-4 to TRBJ2-5; 7 bases agree with TRBD1. Trimming took 5 bases from V and 11 from J; bases not matched to a gene: 17. The CDR3 totals 15 residues.

A few counts support this clonotype. Just one base apart from a much larger clone, this may be a read error. This chain uses TRBV7-2 with TRBJ1-2; 7 bases agree with TRBD1. This CDR3 spans 17 amino acids. From germline, CDR1 is SGHTA and CDR2 FQGNSA. The junction had 14 bases not matched to a gene; V was cut back by 1 base and J by 6 bases. CDR3 DNA sequence: TGTGCCAGCAGCTTAGAGACAGGGAACTTATTAAGACATGGCTACACCTTC. Translation: CASSLETGNLLRHGYTF.

Details on this clonotype: One junction end disagrees with the germline gene, perhaps due to a read error. The chain recombines TRBV15 with TRBJ2-5; D not resolved. The germline CDR1 and CDR2 sequences are LNHNV and YYDKDF (reference sequence). The CDR3 totals 15 residues. CDR3 in DNA: TGTGCCACCAGCAGAGTCTCAAGGTACCAAGAGACCCAGGACTTC. Translation: CATSRVSRYQETQDF.

This clonotype has only a few counts. The chain has TRBV12-3 or TRBV12-4 and TRBJ1-6; D is undetermined. The CDR3 extends over 13 amino acids. With 6 bases removed from V and 13 bases from J, the gap between germline ends came to 16 bases. CDR3 residues: CASRRGSSPPLHF. CDR3 in DNA: TGTGCCAGCAGGCGGGGTTCGTCCCCTCCCCTCCACTTT.

The rearrangement links TRBV20-1 to TRBJ2-1; D perhaps matches TRBD2 (6 bases). This CDR3 spans 15 amino acids. V dropped 3 bases and J dropped 2 bases, with 14 bases sitting between them. Germline lookup yields CDR1 DFQATT and CDR2 SNEGSKA (reference sequence). CDR3 residues: CSASPRAGTYNEQFF. In DNA, the CDR3 is TGCAGTGCTAGTCCGAGAGCGGGCACCTACAATGAGCAGTTCTTC.

Ten or more counts support this clonotype. This chain uses TRBV5-1 with TRBJ1-2; no definite D call. CDR1 and CDR2 (germline): SGHRS, YFSETQ. Trimming took off 1 base at V and 6 bases at J, with 7 bases between the two ends. The CDR3 is 12 residues long. The CDR3 coding sequence is TGCGCCAGCAGCTTGAATGGGGATGGCTACACCTTC. Amino acid sequence: CASSLNGDGYTF.

The sample holds many counts of this clonotype. V and J are TRBV10-3 and TRBJ2-5; tentatively, D is TRBD2 (6 bases). From germline, CDR1 is ENHRY and CDR2 SYGVKD. V shed 7 bases and J shed 1 base, with 13 bases lying between them. The CDR3 is 14 amino acids. The CDR3, as DNA: TGTGCCATCAAATCCGACGGGGGCCAAGAGACCCAGTACTTC. It specifies CAIKSDGGQETQYF.

This clonotype appeared once. This sequence joins TRBV20-1 and TRBJ2-1; 12 bases are a match to TRBD2. Gene TRBJ2-5 matches the end of the DNA better, so the J call may be wrong. In germline, CDR1 is DFQATT, CDR2 SNEGSKA (reference sequence). CDR3 size: 15 residues. The CDR3 spells CSGDPGLAGRGAQYF. Here the CDR3 DNA reads TGCAGTGGGGATCCGGGACTAGCGGGTAGAGGAGCCCAGTACTTC.

Remarks on this clonotype: The germline gene is not matched at one end of the junction; a read error may be the cause. The rearrangement uses TRBV5-1 and TRBJ2-7; D perhaps matches TRBD1 (5 bases). The CDR3 consists of 13 residues. CDR1 is SGHRS, CDR2 YFSETQ, per germline. The CDR3 DNA sequence: TGCGCCAGCAGGAACAGGATATCCTACGAACAGTACTTC. This sequence encodes CASRNRISYEQYF.

The rearrangement uses TRBV6-6 and TRBJ2-2; TRBD1 or TRBD2 may be the D gene (5 bases each). Trimming shortened V by 10 bases and J by 7 bases, and 13 bases separated the two germline ends. Germline V gene data show CDR1 as MNHNY and CDR2 as SVGAGI (reference sequence). CDR3 length: 12 residues. CDR3 nucleotide sequence: TGTGCCACGGGACCACTCGTCGGGGAGCTGTTTTTT. As protein: CATGPLVGELFF.

The table lists this clonotype with many counts. The chain carries TRBV7-6 and TRBJ2-3, with TRBD2 identical over 8 bases. CDR1 and CDR2 from the germline V gene are SGHVS and FNYEAQ. V dropped 5 bases and J dropped 3; count of bases not matched to a gene: 13. There are 17 residues in the CDR3. Written as DNA, the CDR3 is TGTGCCAGCAGCCGCCGGGGGGGGCGGGGGAGGACAGATACGCAGTATTTT. This translates into CASSRRGGRGRTDTQYF. The entire variable domain, with the rest obtained from reference TRBV7-6 and TRBJ2-3, is as follows: GAGVSQSPRYKVTKRGQDVALRCDPISGHVSLYWYRQALGQGPEFLTYFNYEAQQDKSGLPNDRFSAERPEGSISTLTIQRTEQRDSAMYRCASSRRGGRGRTDTQYFGPGTRLTVL.

This clonotype was counted ten times or more. This rearrangement joins TRBV25-1 to TRBJ1-2; unclear D gene. Germline V gene data show CDR1 as MGHDK and CDR2 as SYGVNS. V lost 2 bases to trimming and J lost 9 bases, with 13 bases between them. This CDR3 spans 13 amino acids. The CDR3 reads CASSEPNAVSYTF. The CDR3 DNA reads as TGTGCCAGCAGTGAACCCAACGCCGTAAGCTACACCTTC.

This clonotype was seen many times. This rearrangement joins TRBV4-2 to TRBJ1-6; 9 nucleotides align to TRBD1. In germline, CDR1 is LGHNA, CDR2 YNFKEQ. The CDR3 length is 15 residues. Trimming removed 0 bases from V and 6 bases from J; junction bases left unmatched: 0. The CDR3 sequence: CASSQETGGNSPLHF. Written as DNA, the CDR3 is TGTGCCAGCAGCCAAGAGACAGGGGGTAATTCACCCCTCCACTTT.

V gene TRBV2 combines with J gene TRBJ2-5; 9 bases are a match to TRBD2. After removal of 4 bases from V and 11 bases from J, the junction contained 11 bases not matched to a gene. This CDR3 region has 14 residues. Germline V gives CDR1 SNHLY, CDR2 FYNNEI. In nucleotides, the CDR3 is TGTGCCAGCAGTGTAATGCGGGGGGGAGGTGAGCAGTACTTC. This gives the protein CASSVMRGGGEQYF.

A word on this clonotype: A much larger clone lies one base from this, so it may be a read error. V and J are TRBV11-2 and TRBJ2-3; 9 bases fit TRBD2. The CDR3 spans 17 residues. Germline-derived CDR1 and CDR2 are SGHAT and FQNNGV. CDR3 protein: CASSFLGSGGPTDTRYF. The DNA of the CDR3 is TGTGCCAGCAGCTTCCTTGGGAGCGGGGGGCCCACAGATACGCGGTATTTT.

This clonotype was seen at least ten times. The chain carries TRBV29-1 and TRBJ2-5, with D uncertain. Trimming shortened V by 4 bases and J by 5 bases, and 8 bases separated the two germline ends. Germline CDR1 and CDR2: SQVTM and ANQGSEA. CDR3 length: 11 residues. The CDR3 sequence is CSVAPRETQYF. The CDR3, as DNA: TGCAGCGTTGCGCCTCGGGAGACCCAGTACTTC. Full variable domain (rest looked up from reference TRBV29-1 and TRBJ2-5): SAVISQKPSRDICQRGTSLTIQCQVDSQVTMMFWYRQQPGQSLTLIATANQGSEATYESGFVIDKFPISRPNLTFSTLTVSNMSPEDSSIYLCSVAPRETQYFGPGTRLLVL.

The chain employs TRBV24-1 and TRBJ1-2; D gene unclear. CDR1 is KGHDR and CDR2 is SFDVKD in the germline V gene. V dropped 0 bases and J dropped 8 bases, with 12 bases sitting between them. The CDR3 length is 14 residues. The CDR3 nucleotides are TGTGCCACCAGTGATTTGAGGCAAGGAAGAGGCTACACCTTC. The encoded protein is CATSDLRQGRGYTF.

This chain connects TRBV27 to TRBJ2-1; possibly TRBD1 for D (5 bases). The CDR3 length is 14 residues. The V gene's germline CDR1 is MNHEY and CDR2 SMNVEV (reference sequence). Trimming shortened V by 8 bases and J by 10 bases, and 21 bases separated the two germline ends. CDR3 bases: TGTGCCAGCGCTCTGCCCAGGGCCCCCAACGAGCAGTTCTTC. Its translation: CASALPRAPNEQFF.

As to this clonotype: The junction does not match germline at one end; this may be a read error. J is TRBJ1-1 and V is TRBV5-1, with D possibly TRBD1 on 5 matching bases. The CDR3 is 15 amino acids. The germline CDR1 and CDR2 sequences are SGHRS and YFSETQ. CDR3 nucleotides: TGCGCCAGCAGCCCTGGTGGGGGGACTGGCACTGAAGCTTACTTT. The encoded protein is CASSPGGGTGTEAYF.

In this sample, this clonotype turned up many times. This chain links TRBV11-1 with TRBJ2-7; 7 positions match TRBD1. The CDR3 contains 15 residues. Germline CDR1 reads SGHAT; CDR2 reads FQDESV (reference sequence). After removal of 1 base from V and 0 bases from J, the junction contained 3 bases not matched to a gene. The chain's CDR3 is CASSLVGTASYEQYF. CDR3 nucleotide sequence: TGTGCCAGCAGCTTAGTTGGGACAGCCTCCTACGAGCAGTACTTC.

Ten or more counts support this clonotype. The chain uses TRBV25-1 and TRBJ2-4; no reliable D call. The V gene lost 4 bases and the J gene lost 0 bases, with 13 bases spanning the gap. Germline V gene lookup returns CDR1 MGHDK and CDR2 SYGVNS. This CDR3 comprises 16 residues. CDR3 sequence (DNA): TGTGCCAGCAGTGCCCTTGACAATTCAGCCAAAAACATTCAGTACTTC. The encoded protein is CASSALDNSAKNIQYF.

The gene calls are TRBV5-8 and TRBJ1-2; D is possibly TRBD1 (5 bases). The V end was cut by 4 bases, the J end by 2 bases, with 15 bases between. Germline V gene data show CDR1 as SGHTS and CDR2 as YDEGEE. The CDR3 has 15 amino acids. CDR3 protein: CASSPVRRGNYGYTF. Written as DNA, the CDR3 is TGTGCCAGCAGCCCCGTCCGCCGGGGGAACTATGGCTACACCTTC.